This T cell receptor beta chain stems from a study of T cells in localized non-small cell lung cancer. With respect to this clone: Its antigen is currently unknown.

CDR3 length equals 13 residues. Germline lookup yields CDR1 KGHSH and CDR2 LQKENI. The V and J ends lost 5 bases and 0 bases respectively, with 8 bases between them. Study-wide findings and caveats: A single tumor region was sequenced, leaving heterogeneity possible. Appearances in adjacent lung were noted for a median approximately 50 of the top 100 tumor clones. Higher adjacent-lung clonality was associated with shorter survival. Uninvolved adjacent lung, not tumor, had the highest T cell clonality.

Assay: immunoSEQ multiplex PCR; the TCRdb copy retains only in-frame clones and omits some. The repertoire holds approximately 1,200 clones, with about 25% as singletons. The rearrangement links TRBV18 to TRBJ2-7, with unresolved D. The material sequenced was normal lung tissue next to the tumor, taken before any cancer treatment. The clonotype originates from a man aged 35 to 70 with stage I lung adenocarcinoma. CDR3 in amino acids: CASSSIPSYEQYF. Written as DNA, the CDR3 is TGTGCCAGCTCATCCATCCCCTCCTACGAGCAGTACTTC.